Described below is a single TCR beta chain sequence and its context. Its antigen is not identified. The CDR3 totals 15 residues. Trimming removed 1 base from V and 0 bases from J, with 7 bases in between. Looked up from germline, CDR1 is SEHNR and CDR2 is FQNEAQ (reference sequence). The table came from immunoSEQ multiplex PCR; TCRdb's copy has only in-frame clones and leaves some out. The sample lists fewer than 70,000 clones; about 87% were seen once. This sample is drawn from a study of siplizumab effects on memory and regulatory T cells. Study-wide results and caveats: Of the proliferating CD4+ or CD8+ clones, roughly 75-96% lacked a naive or memory phenotype that could be assigned. For mappable alloreactive CD4+ clones, the mean Treg-derived fraction was around 74% with siplizumab and approximately 30% in controls. Naive T cells seemed more diverse than memory cells; they also seemed major alloresponse contributors. Tracing alloreactive clones into unstimulated subsets worked for only a minor fraction of them.

The material sequenced was Tregs sorted from blood. The chain joins TRBV7-9 to TRBJ1-5; tentative D call: TRBD1 (5 bases). This TCR derives from a human donor in good health. The CDR3 region has the DNA TGTGCCAGCAGCTTAGATGGGGCTAGCAATCAGCCCCAGCATTTT. It specifies CASSLDGASNQPQHF.